Sequencing of this TCR beta chain was carried out in a study of blood T cell repertoires in COVID-19. For the study at large: Sites across the United States, Italy and Spain contributed samples from acute and convalescent COVID-19.

As handled by the study authors: Nucleated cell counts were estimated from reference gene primer amplification. Profiled with immunoSEQ multiplex PCR; TCRdb holds only in-frame clones, not every one. For V, J and clone size, that table is used; D and trimming come from the DNA. This table has approximately 300,000 clones, 75% to 95% appearing once. This TCR derives from a woman aged 30 to 39 with COVID-19, enrolled during active disease. The sample taken for sequencing was peripheral blood.

CDR3 in amino acids: CASSLGLAFYEQYF. CDR3 bases: TGCGCCAGCAGCTTGGGACTAGCGTTCTACGAGCAGTACTTC. The chain uses TRBV5-1 and TRBJ2-7; 8 nucleotides match TRBD2. The trim removed 0 bases at V and 3 bases at J, leaving 2 bases unmatched. The germline V gene has CDR1 SGHRS and CDR2 YFSETQ. The CDR3 is 14 amino acids.